This T cell receptor (beta chain) was obtained from a study of T cell responses to AZD1222 COVID-19 vaccine. Unmatched junction bases numbered 12, after V lost 4 bases and J lost 9 bases. Germline V gene lookup returns CDR1 PRHDT and CDR2 FYEKMQ (reference sequence). The CDR3 consists of 16 residues. The table came from immunoSEQ multiplex PCR; TCRdb's copy has only in-frame clones and leaves some out. The sample contains around 180,000 clones, 88% of which appear only once. The chain carries TRBV13 and TRBJ1-6; 7 bases map to TRBD1. The sample consisted of peripheral blood, taken on day 0 of AZD1222 vaccination. This receptor was identified in an adult in good health. DNA for the CDR3: TGTGCCAGCAGCTCCTCGGGACAGCATTTGTTTTCACCCCTCCACTTT. Its translation is CASSSSGQHLFSPLHF.